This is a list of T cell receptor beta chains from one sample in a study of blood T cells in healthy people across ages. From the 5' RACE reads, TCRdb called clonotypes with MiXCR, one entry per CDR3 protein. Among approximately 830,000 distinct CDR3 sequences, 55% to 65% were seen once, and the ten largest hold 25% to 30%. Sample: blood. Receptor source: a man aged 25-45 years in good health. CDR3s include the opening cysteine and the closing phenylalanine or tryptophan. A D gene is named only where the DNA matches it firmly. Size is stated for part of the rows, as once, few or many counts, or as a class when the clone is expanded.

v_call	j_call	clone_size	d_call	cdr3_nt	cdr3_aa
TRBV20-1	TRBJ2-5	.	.	TGCAGTGCTAGAGATCCGGAGACCCAGTACTTC	CSARDPETQYF
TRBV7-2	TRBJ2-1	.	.	TGTGCCAGCAGCTTAGGGGTCGAGGAATTTGGGCAGTTCTTC	CASSLGVEEFGQFF
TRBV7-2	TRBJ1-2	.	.	TGTGCCAGCAGCCGAGGTCTGCGGGGGTCGGACTATGGCTACACCTTC	CASSRGLRGSDYGYTF
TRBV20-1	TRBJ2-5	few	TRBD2	TGCAGTGCTGAAGCTCCGGGACTAGCGGGGGGTTCACAAGAGACCCAGTACTTC	CSAEAPGLAGGSQETQYF
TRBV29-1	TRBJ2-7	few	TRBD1	TGCAGCGTCGGAGACAGGGACAATGAGCAGTACTTC	CSVGDRDNEQYF
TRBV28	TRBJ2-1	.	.	TGTGCCAGCAGTTACTCACGGAGCGAGCAGTTCTTC	CASSYSRSEQFF
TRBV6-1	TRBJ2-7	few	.	TGTGCCAGCAACTACGCCGGCTACGAGCAGTACTTC	CASNYAGYEQYF
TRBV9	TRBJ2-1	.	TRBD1	TGTGCCAGCAGCGGGGACAGAAATGAGCAGTTCTTC	CASSGDRNEQFF
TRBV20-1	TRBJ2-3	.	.	TGCAGTGCTAAAACAGGGTGGCTCGCAGATACGCAGTATTTT	CSAKTGWLADTQYF
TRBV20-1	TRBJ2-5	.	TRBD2	TGCAGTGCTACCCTGTGGACTAGCGGAAAAGAGACCCAGTACTTC	CSATLWTSGKETQYF
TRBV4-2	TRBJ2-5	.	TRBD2	TGTGCCAGCAGCCAGGAGACTAGCGGGGGGGCCGAGACCCAGTACTTC	CASSQETSGGAETQYF
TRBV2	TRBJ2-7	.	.	TGTGCCAGCAGTGATAAGGGGAGGCTGTATTTT	CASSDKGRLYF
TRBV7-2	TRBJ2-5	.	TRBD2	TGTGCCAGCAGCCCGACCGGGGGGATCTACGAGACCCAGTACTTC	CASSPTGGIYETQYF
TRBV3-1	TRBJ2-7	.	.	TGTGCCAGCAGCCAAGAGCGGGGACACCTCTCCTACGAGCAGTACTTC	CASSQERGHLSYEQYF
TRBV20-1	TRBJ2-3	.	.	TGCAGTGCCCCGTTCGCAGATACGCAGTATTTT	CSAPFADTQYF
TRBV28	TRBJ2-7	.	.	TGTGCCAGCACCACGAGGGGCCGGGAGCAGTACTTC	CASTTRGREQYF
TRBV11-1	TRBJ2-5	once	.	TGTGCCAGCAGCCCGCACAGGGTTGAAGAGACCCAGTACTTC	CASSPHRVEETQYF
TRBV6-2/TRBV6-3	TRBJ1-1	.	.	TGTGCCAGCAGGAGGACACTCCCGAACACTGAAGCTTTCTTT	CASRRTLPNTEAFF
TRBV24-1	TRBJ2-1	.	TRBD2	TGTGCCACCAGTGATTTTACTAGCGGGAGGGGCCATGAGCAGTTCTTC	CATSDFTSGRGHEQFF
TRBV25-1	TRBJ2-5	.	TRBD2	TGTGCCAGCAGTCCGACCTCCGGGACTAGGGAGCAGTACTTC	CASSPTSGTREQYF
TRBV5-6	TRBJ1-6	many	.	TGTGCCAGCAGCTTCACGGGAGGCTCCTATAATTCACCCCTCCACTTT	CASSFTGGSYNSPLHF
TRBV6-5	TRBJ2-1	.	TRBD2	TGTGCCAGCAGTCTGGGACTAGCGGGGTTGAGTGAGCAGTTCTTC	CASSLGLAGLSEQFF
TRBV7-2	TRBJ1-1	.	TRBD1	TGTGCCAGCAGCCTTCTACCAGGGGGTAGGACTGAAGCTTTCTTT	CASSLLPGGRTEAFF
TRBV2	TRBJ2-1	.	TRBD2	TGTGCCAGCAGTCCCGGACTAGCGGTTTACAATGAGCAGTTCTTC	CASSPGLAVYNEQFF
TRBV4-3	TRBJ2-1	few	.	TGCGCCAGCAGCCAAAACATCGGGGCCTACAATGAGCAGTTCTTC	CASSQNIGAYNEQFF
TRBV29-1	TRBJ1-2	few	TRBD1	TGCAGCGTTACTACCGGACAGGGGGAGAACTATGGCTACACCTTC	CSVTTGQGENYGYTF
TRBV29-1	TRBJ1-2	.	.	TGCAGCGGAGGGACGGGCCCATATGGCTACACCTTC	CSGGTGPYGYTF
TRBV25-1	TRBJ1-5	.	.	TGTGCCAGCAGTGAAGGGGCAGGGAATCAGCCCCAGCATTTT	CASSEGAGNQPQHF
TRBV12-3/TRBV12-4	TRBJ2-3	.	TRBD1	TGTGCCAGCAGCGACAGGGTTGGGACAGATACGCAGTATTTT	CASSDRVGTDTQYF
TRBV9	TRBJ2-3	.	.	TGTGCCAGCAGCGTAGAGGGGTTCGACACGCAGTATTTT	CASSVEGFDTQYF
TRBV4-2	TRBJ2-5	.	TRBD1	TGTGCCAGCAGCCAGCACAGGGGCCAAAACGGGGAGACCCAGTACTTC	CASSQHRGQNGETQYF
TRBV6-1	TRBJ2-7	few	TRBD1	TGTGCCAGCAGTGAAGCGCGGACAGGGGGTAACGAGCAGTACTTC	CASSEARTGGNEQYF
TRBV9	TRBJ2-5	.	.	TGTGCCAGCAGCGCCTCCGGGGATGAGACCCAGTACTTC	CASSASGDETQYF
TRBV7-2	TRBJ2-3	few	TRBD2	TGTGCCAGCAGCTGGGGACTAGCGGATGACACAGATACGCAGTATTTT	CASSWGLADDTDTQYF
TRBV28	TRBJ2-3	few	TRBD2	TGTGCCAGCTCTTCCCGACTAGCGGGATATTCTAGCACAGATACGCAGTATTTT	CASSSRLAGYSSTDTQYF
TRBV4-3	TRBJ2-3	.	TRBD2	TGCGCCAGCAGCCAAACCCGGGGGGTTGCGACAGATACGCAGTATTTT	CASSQTRGVATDTQYF
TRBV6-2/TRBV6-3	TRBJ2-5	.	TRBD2	TGTGCCAGCAGTCCCCAGCCCGGGGGGAGGGAGACCCAGTACTTC	CASSPQPGGRETQYF
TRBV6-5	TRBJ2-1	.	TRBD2	TGTGCCAGCATTCCCAATAGACTAGCGGGAGACAATGAGCAGTTCTTC	CASIPNRLAGDNEQFF
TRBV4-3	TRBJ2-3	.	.	TGCGCCAGCAGCCAACTCGCGGGGTTGTCAGATACGCAGTATTTT	CASSQLAGLSDTQYF
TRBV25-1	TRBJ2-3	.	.	TGTGCCAGCCTCGGGCCGGGAGACACAGATACGCAGTATTTT	CASLGPGDTDTQYF
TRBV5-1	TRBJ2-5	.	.	TGCGCCAGCAGCTTGGCCATTAGGGTTCAAGAGACCCAGTACTTC	CASSLAIRVQETQYF
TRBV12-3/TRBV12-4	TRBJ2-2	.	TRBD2	TGTGCCAGCAGTTCGGGACTAGCGCCCGGGGAGCTGTTTTTT	CASSSGLAPGELFF
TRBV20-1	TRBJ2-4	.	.	TGCAGTGTCGACTCCCGATGGGACATTCAGTACTTC	CSVDSRWDIQYF
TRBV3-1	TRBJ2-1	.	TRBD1	TGTGCCAGCAGCCAAGGGTCGTTTTCGGACAGGGGTTGGAATGAGCAGTTCTTC	CASSQGSFSDRGWNEQFF
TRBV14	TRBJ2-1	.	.	TGTGCCAGCAGCCTGCTGGGGGGTTTCTCCAGCAATGAGCAGTTCTTC	CASSLLGGFSSNEQFF
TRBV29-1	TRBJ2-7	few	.	TGCAGCGTTGAGAGCAGGGTGAGGGAGCAGTACTTC	CSVESRVREQYF
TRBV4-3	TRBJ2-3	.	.	TGCGCCAGCAGCCAAGAGCTCGACCGGGGAACAGGGACAGATACGCAGTATTTT	CASSQELDRGTGTDTQYF
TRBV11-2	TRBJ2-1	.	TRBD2	TGTGCCAGCAGCTTAGACCGGTGGGCTAGCGGGGGCCGGGGGGAGCAGTTCTTC	CASSLDRWASGGRGEQFF
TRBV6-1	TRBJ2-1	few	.	TGTGCCAGTAGACTTGGAGAGCAGTTCTTC	CASRLGEQFF
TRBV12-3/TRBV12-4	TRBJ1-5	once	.	TGTGCCAGCAGTTTTGGCCCCGAAAATCAGCCCCAGCATTTT	CASSFGPENQPQHF
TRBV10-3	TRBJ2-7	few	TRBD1	TGTGCCATCAGAGGTGGACAGGGGGCCGATGAGCAGTACTTC	CAIRGGQGADEQYF
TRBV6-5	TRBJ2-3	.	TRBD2	TGTGCCAGCAGCGGGGGGGAGGGTTTCGGAACAGATACGCAGTATTTT	CASSGGEGFGTDTQYF
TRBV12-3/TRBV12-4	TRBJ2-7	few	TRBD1	TGTGCCAGCAGTTTTCCGGGACAGGGAACTTACGAGCAGTACTTC	CASSFPGQGTYEQYF
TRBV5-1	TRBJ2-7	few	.	TGCGCCAGCAGCTTGGGGGAATTGGGGACCTACGAGCAGTACTTC	CASSLGELGTYEQYF